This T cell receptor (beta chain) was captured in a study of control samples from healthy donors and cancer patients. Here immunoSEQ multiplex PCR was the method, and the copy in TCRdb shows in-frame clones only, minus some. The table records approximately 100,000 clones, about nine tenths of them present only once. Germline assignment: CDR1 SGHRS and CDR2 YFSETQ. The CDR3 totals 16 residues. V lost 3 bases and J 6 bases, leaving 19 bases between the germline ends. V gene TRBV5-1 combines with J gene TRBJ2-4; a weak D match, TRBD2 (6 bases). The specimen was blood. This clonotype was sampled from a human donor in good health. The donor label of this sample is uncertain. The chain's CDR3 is CASSSIGRGVSNIQYF. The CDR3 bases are TGCGCCAGCAGCTCAATTGGGCGGGGCGTCTCAAACATTCAGTACTTC.